The 32 T cell receptor beta chains presented below share a single source sample, sequenced in a study of T-cell reconstitution after alpha-beta-depleted transplantation in children. The TCRbeta library incorporated unique molecular identifiers. MiXCR, applied by TCRdb to the PCR reads, yields one record per CDR3 protein. The data hold some 260,000 distinct CDR3 sequences, with 24% observed a single time. The specimen was PBMCs, mostly from graft donor cells, collected 360 days after TCRalphabeta/CD19-depleted stem cell transplant. The receptors were sampled from a female patient aged 2 to 10 who had a stem cell transplant for congenital amegakaryocytic thrombocytopenia, so the T cells may come from the graft donor.

CDR3 in amino acids: CASSKDRAPIAPLHF. The CDR3 nucleotides read TGTGCCAGCAGTAAAGACAGGGCCCCGATCGCACCCCTCCACTTT. V gene TRBV12-3 or TRBV12-4 combines with J gene TRBJ1-6; TRBD1 aligns across 7 bases. V was pared by 5 bases and J by 11 bases, with 12 bases of the junction left unmatched. This CDR3 has 15 residues.

The V gene is TRBV4-3, the J gene TRBJ1-4; 8 nucleotides line up with TRBD1. The CDR3 totals 17 residues. In germline, CDR1 is LGHNA, CDR2 YSLEER. V dropped 2 bases and J dropped 5; count of bases not matched to a gene: 10. The DNA of the CDR3 is TGCGCCAGCAGCCAATATCGCCCGGACAGGGTAAATGAAAAACTGTTTTTT. It codes for CASSQYRPDRVNEKLFF.

Only a few counts were recorded for this clonotype. The chain is built from TRBV12-3 or TRBV12-4 and TRBJ2-7; D is perhaps TRBD1 (6 bases). Trimming stripped 0 bases from V and 1 base from J, with 13 bases between. The CDR3 has 16 residues. The CDR3 protein is CASSLAVVQGSYEQYF. DNA for the CDR3: TGTGCCAGCAGTTTAGCCGTCGTACAGGGTTCCTACGAGCAGTACTTC.

In its sample, this clonotype was seen many times. The J gene is TRBJ2-1, the V gene TRBV24-1; D is ambiguous. Deletions cut 6 bases from V and 8 bases from J, with 7 bases between. Germline CDR1 and CDR2: KGHDR and SFDVKD. The CDR3 consists of 11 residues. The CDR3 DNA reads TGTGCCACCAGTTTTCAGGATGAGCAGTTCTTC. Amino acid sequence: CATSFQDEQFF.

The rearrangement uses TRBV5-1 and TRBJ2-3, with 8 bases that match TRBD1. V was clipped by 4 bases and J by 1 base; unmatched bases: 5. Germline CDR1 SGHRS, CDR2 YFSETQ. This CDR3 region has 15 residues. As DNA, the CDR3 is TGCGCCAGCAGCGAGACGACAGGGGGCACAGATACGCAGTATTTT. Amino acids: CASSETTGGTDTQYF.

This rearrangement joins TRBV19 to TRBJ2-1, with a weak D call TRBD2 (6 bases). The CDR3 loop spans 15 amino acids. Germline loops: CDR1 LNHDA, CDR2 SQIVND (reference sequence). V lost 4 bases and J lost 1, with 11 bases in between. As DNA, the CDR3 is TGTGCCAGTAGTAACAGACTAGGGTCCTACAATGAGCAGTTCTTC. It yields the protein CASSNRLGSYNEQFF.

The chain carries TRBV12-3 or TRBV12-4 and TRBJ2-2, with 7 bases identical to TRBD1. Trimming took 7 bases from V and 4 from J; bases not matched to a gene: 12. CDR3 size: 16 residues. The CDR3 loop reads CASNWGLRGPTGELFF. CDR3 DNA: TGTGCCAGCAACTGGGGCCTTAGGGGGCCCACCGGGGAGCTGTTTTTT.

This clonotype was counted only a few times. V gene TRBV9 combines with J gene TRBJ2-2, with D perhaps TRBD2 (6 bases). This CDR3 has 16 amino acids. V lost 3 bases to trimming and J lost 4 bases, with 16 bases between them. Germline V gene lookup returns CDR1 SGDLS and CDR2 YYNGEE. CDR3 amino acids: CASSARGGPSTGELFF. The CDR3 bases are TGTGCCAGCAGCGCAAGGGGAGGTCCCTCCACCGGGGAGCTGTTTTTT.

This clonotype was seen a few times. The chain links TRBV20-1 to TRBJ2-3, with TRBD1 as a possible D gene (5 bases). This CDR3 has 15 amino acids. The germline V and J ends were trimmed by 3 bases and 0 bases, with 13 bases remaining between them. Looked up from germline, CDR1 is DFQATT and CDR2 is SNEGSKA (reference sequence). This chain's CDR3 is CSASLSGHSTDTQYF. In nucleotides, the CDR3 is TGCAGTGCTAGTTTATCAGGACATAGCACAGATACGCAGTATTTT.

This clonotype was recorded a few times. The chain employs TRBV7-9 and TRBJ1-1; 8 bases are shared with TRBD1. CDR1 and CDR2 from the germline V gene are SEHNR and FQNEAQ (reference sequence). CDR3 size: 14 residues. V lost 1 base to trimming and J lost 8 bases; unmatched junction nucleotides: 6. The CDR3 reads CASSLGAGGTEAFF. The CDR3 coding sequence is TGTGCCAGCAGCTTAGGGGCAGGGGGCACCGAAGCTTTCTTT. The variable domain in full, completed from reference TRBV7-9 and TRBJ1-1, reads DTGVSQNPRHKITKRGQNVTFRCDPISEHNRLYWYRQTLGQGPEFLTYFQNEAQLEKSRLLSDRFSAERPKGSFSTLEIQRTEQGDSAMYLCASSLGAGGTEAFFGQGTRLTVV.

The V call is TRBV21-1, the J call TRBJ2-1; the table names TRBD2, a call not compared with the DNA. TRBV21-1 is classified as a pseudogene. The CDR3 runs to 18 residues. CDR3 sequence reads: CASSKVDCGGGSYNEQFF. CDR3 bases: TGTGCCAGCAGCAAAGTAGATTGCGGGGGGGGGTCCTACAATGAGCAGTTCTTC.

The CDR3 DNA is TGTGCCAGCAGTTTATTGCTCCCGGGGGGGCAGCCCCAGCATTTT. Translation: CASSLLLPGGQPQHF. J is TRBJ1-5 and V is TRBV12-3 or TRBV12-4, with D possibly TRBD1 on 5 matching bases. Trimming cost V 2 bases and J 7 bases, with 15 bases left between them. The CDR3 length is 15 residues.

The chain joins TRBV10-3 to TRBJ1-1, with TRBD1 identical over 7 bases. Losses at the gene ends were 4 bases for V and 6 bases for J; bases not matched to a gene: 5. Germline lookup yields CDR1 ENHRY and CDR2 SYGVKD. The CDR3 consists of 13 residues. CDR3 residues: CAISGQGWAEAFF. Here the CDR3 DNA reads TGTGCCATCAGTGGACAGGGCTGGGCTGAAGCTTTCTTT.

This clonotype occurred many times. The genes are TRBV19 and TRBJ2-1, with 10 bases that match TRBD2. Looked up from germline, CDR1 is LNHDA and CDR2 is SQIVND (reference sequence). This CDR3 contains 14 residues. The junction had 8 bases not matched to a gene; V was cut back by 7 bases and J by 8 bases. DNA of the CDR3: TGTGCCAGTAAGCTAGCGGGGGAACCCTATGAGCAGTTCTTC. Its translation is CASKLAGEPYEQFF.

This clonotype was observed a handful of times. V usage is TRBV5-1 and J usage is TRBJ2-3, with TRBD2 matching over 7 bases. The CDR3 loop spans 13 amino acids. J lost 4 bases, V lost 6 bases, and 5 bases had no gene match. The germline V gene has CDR1 SGHRS and CDR2 YFSETQ. CDR3: CASTLGGADTQYF. The CDR3 DNA is TGCGCCAGCACCCTGGGGGGGGCAGATACGCAGTATTTT.

This clonotype turned up a few times. CDR3 nucleotide sequence: TGCAGTGCTAGGATAGGGAATGAGCAGTTCTTC. It specifies CSARIGNEQFF. The rearrangement joins TRBV20-1 to TRBJ2-1; D ambiguous. The CDR3 consists of 11 residues. Germline CDR1 DFQATT, CDR2 SNEGSKA (reference sequence). Trimming pared 3 bases from V and 7 bases from J, leaving 7 bases between.

This sequence joins TRBV12-3 or TRBV12-4 and TRBJ2-1; 10 bases map to TRBD2. The CDR3 spans 13 residues. V dropped 8 bases and J dropped 7; count of bases not matched to a gene: 5. The CDR3 DNA follows: TGTGCCAGCCGGAAACTAGCGGGGAATGAGCAGTTCTTC. Translated: CASRKLAGNEQFF.

The V and J genes are TRBV11-3 and TRBJ2-7; TRBD2 aligns across 8 bases. The CDR3 runs to 16 residues. Germline loops: CDR1 SGHNT, CDR2 YENEEA. V trimming: 3 bases; J trimming: 3 bases; junction bases outside the gene matches: 10. CDR3 region: CASSFTTAGVGYEQYF. The CDR3 DNA reads TGTGCCAGCAGCTTTACTACAGCGGGAGTAGGCTACGAGCAGTACTTC.

This clonotype has at least ten counts. This sequence joins TRBV29-1 and TRBJ2-6; D is possibly TRBD1 or TRBD2 (5 bases each). Germline lookup yields CDR1 SQVTM and CDR2 ANQGSEA. The CDR3 is made up of 15 amino acids. The V end was cut by 5 bases, the J end by 3 bases, with 14 bases between. CDR3 residues: CSVMSGGNGANVLTF. CDR3 nucleotide sequence: TGCAGCGTTATGTCTGGGGGTAATGGGGCCAACGTCCTGACTTTC.

This clonotype was counted once. The chain links TRBV27 to TRBJ2-1; 8 positions agree with TRBD2. The V gene end was trimmed by 4 bases and the J gene end by 2 bases; junction bases not matched to a gene: 4. Germline-derived CDR1 and CDR2 are MNHEY and SMNVEV (reference sequence). This CDR3 is built from 15 residues. The CDR3 region has the DNA TGTGCCAGCAGTTCCGGACTAGCCGCCTACAATGAGCAGTTCTTC. The encoded protein is CASSSGLAAYNEQFF.

This clonotype has more than one count but fewer than ten. The CDR3 bases are TGTGCCAGCAGCTTAGTAGGGAGCCCCCTCTACAATGAGCAGTTCTTC. As protein: CASSLVGSPLYNEQFF. V gene TRBV7-8 combines with J gene TRBJ2-1; D might be TRBD2 (5 bases). Germline assignment: CDR1 SGHVS and CDR2 FQNEAQ. V lost 1 base to trimming and J lost 3 bases, with 13 bases between them. The CDR3 covers 16 residues.

This clonotype was counted only a few times. The rearrangement links TRBV2 to TRBJ2-1, with a tentative D call TRBD2 (5 bases). The germline V and J ends were trimmed by 0 bases and 9 bases, with 21 bases remaining between them. Germline V lookup: CDR1 SNHLY, CDR2 FYNNEI. This CDR3 has 17 amino acids. CDR3 protein: CASSEALPYSRTSEQFF. CDR3 nucleotide sequence: TGTGCCAGCAGTGAAGCGCTTCCTTATTCTAGAACTAGTGAGCAGTTCTTC.

The chain uses TRBV6-1 and TRBJ2-2; 7 bases align to TRBD2. V shed 6 bases, J shed 6 bases, and the junction held 13 bases outside the gene matches. The germline gives CDR1 MNHNS, CDR2 SASEGT. There are 16 residues in the CDR3. The CDR3 DNA follows: TGTGCCAGCAGCGTCATAGCGGGCCGCATAGCCGGGGAGCTGTTTTTT. This sequence encodes CASSVIAGRIAGELFF.

The chain uses TRBV7-9 and TRBJ1-1; no firm D call. Germline V gene data show CDR1 as SEHNR and CDR2 as FQNEAQ (reference sequence). CDR3 length: 13 amino acids. The ends were cut back, 1 base at V and 7 bases at J, with 10 bases in the middle. CDR3 sequence: CASSLGSRGEAFF. The CDR3 nucleotides read TGTGCCAGCAGCTTAGGTAGCAGAGGTGAAGCTTTCTTT. Complete variable domain (other parts from reference TRBV7-9 and TRBJ1-1): DTGVSQNPRHKITKRGQNVTFRCDPISEHNRLYWYRQTLGQGPEFLTYFQNEAQLEKSRLLSDRFSAERPKGSFSTLEIQRTEQGDSAMYLCASSLGSRGEAFFGQGTRLTVV.

This clonotype came up a few times. The chain carries TRBV29-1 and TRBJ2-3; D tentatively fits TRBD1 or TRBD2 (6 bases each). Germline assignment: CDR1 SQVTM and CDR2 ANQGSEA. The CDR3 contains 13 residues. V was trimmed by 6 bases and J by 2 bases, leaving 12 bases between them. The CDR3 spells CSVRGDTTDTQYF. In nucleotides, the CDR3 is TGCAGCGTGAGGGGGGATACCACAGATACGCAGTATTTT.

This clonotype showed up many times. CDR3: CASSYQDRDYEQYF. CDR3 bases: TGCGCCAGCAGCTACCAGGACAGGGACTACGAGCAGTACTTC. This rearrangement joins TRBV4-1 to TRBJ2-7, with 8 bases fitting TRBD1. CDR3 length equals 14 residues. J gave up 3 bases and V 5 bases, and 6 bases lay outside the gene matches. CDR1 and CDR2 (germline): MGHRA, YSYEKL.

The chain employs TRBV9 and TRBJ2-2, with D perhaps being TRBD1 or TRBD2 (5 bases each). The CDR3 loop spans 19 amino acids. Germline values: CDR1 SGDLS, CDR2 YYNGEE. Trimming shortened V by 0 bases and J by 5 bases, and 23 bases separated the two germline ends. The CDR3 bases are TGTGCCAGCAGCGTAGGCTTAACTTTGGGACGTGACTGGACCGGGGAGCTGTTTTTT. Encoded protein: CASSVGLTLGRDWTGELFF.

This clonotype was recorded a few times. J is TRBJ2-3 and V is TRBV5-1, with 15 bases lining up with TRBD2. V shed 4 bases and J 0 bases; nucleotides not matched to a gene: 3. This CDR3 has 17 amino acids. Germline V gives CDR1 SGHRS, CDR2 YFSETQ. The CDR3 loop reads CASSLGTSGGSTDTQYF. For the CDR3, the DNA is TGCGCCAGCAGCCTGGGGACTAGCGGGGGGAGCACAGATACGCAGTATTTT. Using reference TRBV5-1 and TRBJ2-3 for the parts outside the CDR3, the full variable domain is KAGVTQTPRYLIKTRGQQVTLSCSPISGHRSVSWYQQTPGQGLQFLFEYFSETQRNKGNFPGRFSGRQFSNSRSEMNVSTLELGDSALYLCASSLGTSGGSTDTQYFGPGTRLTVL.

This clonotype appeared a single time. V usage is TRBV28 and J usage is TRBJ2-2; TRBD2 agrees at 9 bases. Germline CDR1 is MDHEN and CDR2 is SYDVKM. The CDR3 contains 14 residues. After removal of 6 bases from V and 7 bases from J, the junction contained 6 bases not matched to a gene. In DNA, the CDR3 is TGTGCCAGCAGCCCCGGGACTAGCATCGGGGAGCTGTTTTTT. Protein product: CASSPGTSIGELFF.

This chain connects TRBV5-6 to TRBJ1-5, with TRBD1 as a possible D gene (6 bases). This CDR3 spans 13 amino acids. The germline V gene has CDR1 SGHDT and CDR2 YYEEEE. Between the trimmed V and J ends, which lost 4 bases and 5 bases, there was a span of 10 bases. CDR3 in DNA: TGTGCCAGCAGCGTGGGGGCGTATCAGCCCCAGCATTTT. This gives the protein CASSVGAYQPQHF.

This clonotype was seen more than once but under ten times. The chain combines TRBV20-1 with TRBJ2-1; a possible D gene is TRBD1 (7 bases). Trimming removed 1 base from V and 8 bases from J, with 18 bases in between. The germline gives CDR1 DFQATT, CDR2 SNEGSKA (reference sequence). CDR3 length: 15 amino acids. The CDR3 sequence: CSARVSGGPFDEQFF. In DNA, the CDR3 is TGCAGTGCTAGAGTATCAGGGGGGCCGTTCGATGAGCAGTTCTTC.

This clonotype was detected many times. The chain is built from TRBV7-2 and TRBJ2-3; D is uncertain. Per the germline V gene, CDR1 is SGHTA and CDR2 is FQGNSA. Trimming pared 5 bases from V and 2 bases from J, leaving 11 bases between. CDR3 size: 14 residues. CDR3 DNA: TGTGCCAGCAGCCGGAGAGCCCACACAGATACGCAGTATTTT. Translated, it gives CASSRRAHTDTQYF.